This TCR beta chain was sequenced during a study of cytomegalovirus exposure and HLA in healthy donors. Sequencing used immunoSEQ multiplex PCR; TCRdb keeps in-frame clones, though not all of them. This table holds some 350,000 clones, around 90% found once. General observations from the study: Subsequent analysis of the 100 to 150 validation repertoires found a tendency for first-cohort TCR clusters to co-occur.

Trimming shortened V by 0 bases and J by 1 base, and 4 bases separated the two germline ends. CDR1 and CDR2 from the germline V gene are MNHEY and SMNVEV (reference sequence). This CDR3 is 14 amino acids long. This clone turned up a few times. Its antigen is as yet unknown. Additional DNA sequences in this sample encode the identical CDR3. The receptor was isolated from a woman aged 25-40 years in good health and CMV-seropositive. The chain has TRBV27 and TRBJ1-5; D ambiguous. Sequences were obtained from PBMCs. CDR3 residues: CASSLSGSNQPQHF. The CDR3 nucleotides read TGTGCCAGCAGTTTATCGGGGAGCAATCAGCCCCAGCATTTT.